Given below is one TCR beta chain in context. The antigen remains unidentified. The data were taken from a study of blood T cells in healthy people across ages. Germline lookup yields CDR1 MNHEY and CDR2 SMNVEV (reference sequence). This CDR3 comprises 17 residues. Trimming at V came to 6 bases and at J to 0 bases, leaving 13 bases not matched to a gene. A sample-barcoded 5' primer and a J-beta primer mix were used in a second PCR of roughly 7 to 11 cycles. TCRdb re-derived calls from the 5' RACE reads in MiXCR, one entry per CDR3 protein. The data contain about 1.8 million distinct CDR3 sequences, about 50% of them singletons. At least 6 million PBMCs were isolated per sample. There were at least 6 micrograms of total RNA extracted from every sample. Study-wide results and limits: Per million T cells, TCR beta diversity dropped roughly linearly as age increased.

The specimen sequenced was blood. The chain recombines TRBV27 with TRBJ2-7, with 8 positions matching TRBD1. The sequence was collected from a woman in her forties in good health. The CDR3 DNA reads as TGTGCCAGCAGCCGTCGAGCAGGGGGCGCGAGCTCCTACGAGCAGTACTTC. This translates into CASSRRAGGASSYEQYF.